This is a list of T cell receptor beta chains from one sample in a study of cytomegalovirus exposure and HLA in healthy donors. Using immunoSEQ multiplex PCR, the repertoire was profiled, and TCRdb retains in-frame clones only, with some absent. The data show about 200,000 clones, and the top ten clones hold about 1%. Sequencing was done on a sample of PBMCs. The receptors shown here come from a girl aged 2 to 10 in good health and CMV-seropositive. Both conserved end residues are part of each CDR3. Each record gives: D gene, J gene, V gene, CDR3 protein, CDR3 DNA. The D gene is left open where the match is weak.

D gene: -
J gene: TRBJ1-4
V gene: TRBV28
CDR3 protein: CASSSRGEKLFF
CDR3 DNA: TGTGCCAGCAGTTCCCGTGGCGAAAAACTGTTTTTT

D gene: -
J gene: TRBJ1-1
V gene: TRBV5-6
CDR3 protein: CASSLVRLNTEAFF
CDR3 DNA: TGTGCCAGCAGCTTAGTTCGGTTGAACACTGAAGCTTTCTTT

D gene: -
J gene: TRBJ2-7
V gene: TRBV27
CDR3 protein: CASRDTIGEQYF
CDR3 DNA: TGTGCCAGCAGAGACACGATCGGCGAGCAGTACTTC

D gene: -
J gene: TRBJ2-7
V gene: TRBV7-9
CDR3 protein: CASSLRTGDYEQYF
CDR3 DNA: TGTGCCAGCAGCTTAAGAACGGGAGACTACGAGCAGTACTTC

D gene: TRBD2
J gene: TRBJ2-1
V gene: TRBV7-7
CDR3 protein: CASSQSGRADNEQFF
CDR3 DNA: TGTGCCAGCAGCCAAAGCGGGAGGGCCGACAATGAGCAGTTCTTC

D gene: TRBD2
J gene: TRBJ2-3
V gene: TRBV19
CDR3 protein: CASTQVAGWGTDTQYF
CDR3 DNA: TGTGCCAGTACCCAAGTAGCGGGATGGGGCACAGATACGCAGTATTTT

D gene: TRBD2
J gene: TRBJ2-1
V gene: TRBV7-6
CDR3 protein: CASSWRLARNEQFF
CDR3 DNA: TGTGCCAGCAGCTGGAGACTAGCGAGGAATGAGCAGTTCTTC

D gene: -
J gene: TRBJ2-2
V gene: TRBV6-5
CDR3 protein: CASSYKYRVGTGELFF
CDR3 DNA: TGTGCCAGCAGTTACAAGTACAGGGTGGGGACCGGGGAGCTGTTTTTT

D gene: -
J gene: TRBJ2-3
V gene: TRBV29-1
CDR3 protein: CSVVQTDTQYF
CDR3 DNA: TGCAGCGTTGTTCAGACAGATACGCAGTATTTT

D gene: TRBD1
J gene: TRBJ2-5
V gene: TRBV5-1
CDR3 protein: CASSLNGQAEYQETQYF
CDR3 DNA: TGCGCCAGCAGCCTGAACGGACAGGCTGAATACCAAGAGACCCAGTACTTC

D gene: -
J gene: TRBJ1-1
V gene: TRBV6-1
CDR3 protein: CASSDMGYLEAFF
CDR3 DNA: TGTGCCAGCAGTGACATGGGCTACCTTGAAGCTTTCTTT

D gene: -
J gene: TRBJ2-1
V gene: TRBV7-2
CDR3 protein: CASTKGDTYNEQFF
CDR3 DNA: TGTGCCAGCACCAAAGGGGACACCTACAATGAGCAGTTCTTC

D gene: -
J gene: TRBJ2-1
V gene: TRBV6-1
CDR3 protein: CASSGWEYEQFF
CDR3 DNA: TGTGCCAGCAGTGGATGGGAGTATGAGCAGTTCTTC